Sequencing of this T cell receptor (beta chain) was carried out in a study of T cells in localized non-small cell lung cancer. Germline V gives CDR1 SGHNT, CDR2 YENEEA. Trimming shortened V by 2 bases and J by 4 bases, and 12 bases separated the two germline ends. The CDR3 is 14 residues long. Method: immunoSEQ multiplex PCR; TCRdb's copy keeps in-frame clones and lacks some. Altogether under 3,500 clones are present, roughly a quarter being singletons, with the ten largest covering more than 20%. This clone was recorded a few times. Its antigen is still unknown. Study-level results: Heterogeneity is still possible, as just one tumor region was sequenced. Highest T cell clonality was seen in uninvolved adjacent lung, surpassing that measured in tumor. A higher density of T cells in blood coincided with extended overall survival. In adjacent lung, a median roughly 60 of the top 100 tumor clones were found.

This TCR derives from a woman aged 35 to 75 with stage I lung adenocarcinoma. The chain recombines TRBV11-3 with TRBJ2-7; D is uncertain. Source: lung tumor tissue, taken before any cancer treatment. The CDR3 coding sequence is TGTGCCAGCAGCTTAAGGGAAGGGAAGTACGAGCAGTACTTC. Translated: CASSLREGKYEQYF.